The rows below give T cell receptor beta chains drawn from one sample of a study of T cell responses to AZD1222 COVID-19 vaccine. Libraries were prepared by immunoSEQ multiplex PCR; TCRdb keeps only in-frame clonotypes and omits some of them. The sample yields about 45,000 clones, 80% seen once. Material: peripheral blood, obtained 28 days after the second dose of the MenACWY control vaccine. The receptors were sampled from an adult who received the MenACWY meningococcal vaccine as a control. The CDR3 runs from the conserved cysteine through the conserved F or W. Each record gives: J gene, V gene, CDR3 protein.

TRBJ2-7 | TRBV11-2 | CASSAQLGGTYEQYF
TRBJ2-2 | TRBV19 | CASSQPGTSGGAGTGELFF
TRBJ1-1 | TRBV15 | CATNRDRATEAFF
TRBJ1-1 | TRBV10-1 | CASSKNPQASEAFF
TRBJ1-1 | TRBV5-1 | CASSPGQGLTEAFF
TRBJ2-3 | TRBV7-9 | CASSFQRGTDTQYF
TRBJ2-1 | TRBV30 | CAWSVQLGEQFF
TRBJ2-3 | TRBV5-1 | CASSLELQGTDTQYF
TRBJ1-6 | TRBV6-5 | CASSYSARVSAALHF
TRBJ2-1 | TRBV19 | CASNPLTGAHEQFF
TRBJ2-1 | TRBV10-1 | CASGMEDEQFF
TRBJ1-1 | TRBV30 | CAWSVTAGTEAFF
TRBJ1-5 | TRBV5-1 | CASSWDSSNQPQHF
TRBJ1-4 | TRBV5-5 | CASSLEPPGRSEKLFF
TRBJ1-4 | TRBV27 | CASSLSGYEKLFF
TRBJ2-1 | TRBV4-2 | CASSQGDGEINEQFF
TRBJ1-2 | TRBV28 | CATLDRGYGYTF
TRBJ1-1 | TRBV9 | CASSEGHRNTEAFF
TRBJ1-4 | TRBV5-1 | CASSFYEGGSDEKLFF
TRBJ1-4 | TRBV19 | CASSGGIWKLFF
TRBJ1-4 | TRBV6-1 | CASSETSTGLKEKLFF
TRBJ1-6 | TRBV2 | CASSDRLGNRGSPLHF
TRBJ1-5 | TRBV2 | CASSARQNSNQPQHF
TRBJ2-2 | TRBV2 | CASSPTSLAGTGELFF
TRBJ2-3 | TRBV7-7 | CASSHGLATTDTQYF
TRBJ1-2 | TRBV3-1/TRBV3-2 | CASRTGTGNYGYTF
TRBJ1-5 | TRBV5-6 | CASSRRGSNQPQHF
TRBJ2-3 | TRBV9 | CASSVAPSGSEDTQYF
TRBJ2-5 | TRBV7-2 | CASSPGGSGRGGTQYF
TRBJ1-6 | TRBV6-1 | CASSDRQGNSPLHF
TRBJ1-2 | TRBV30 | CAWIGPEFYGYTF
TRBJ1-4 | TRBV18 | CASSPYSGTREKLFF
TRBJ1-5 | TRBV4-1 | CASSQDSTVNQPQHF
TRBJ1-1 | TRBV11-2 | CASSLGGWSAFF
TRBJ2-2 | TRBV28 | CASSSGGAGTGELFF
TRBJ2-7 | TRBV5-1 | CASSFGQGANHEQYF
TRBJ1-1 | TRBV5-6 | CASSLMGQENTEAFF
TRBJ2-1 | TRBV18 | CASSPIRQSGSSYNEQFF
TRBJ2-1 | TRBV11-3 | CASSLGPQPYNEQFF
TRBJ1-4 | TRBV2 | CASSGGINEKLFF
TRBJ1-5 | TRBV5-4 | CASSYGGMGNQPQHF
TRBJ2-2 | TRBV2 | CASRGQGFAGELFF
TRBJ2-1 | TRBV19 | CASKPRRAGGTYNEQFF
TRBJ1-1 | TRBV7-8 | CASSFFQGAYAEAFF
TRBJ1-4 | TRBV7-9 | CASNSQGTEKLFF
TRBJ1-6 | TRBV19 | CASNTGQGNSPLHF
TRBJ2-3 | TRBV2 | CASSLAGTDTQYF
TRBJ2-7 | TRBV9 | CASSVAASGNYEQYF